The T cell receptor beta chain described here comes from a study of blood T cell repertoires in COVID-19. Study at large: Samples came from the United States, Italy and Spain, spanning acute and convalescent COVID-19. From T cells, B-cell-depleted T cells, or PBMCs came the material, which was cDNA or gDNA.

How the authors handled the data: Estimates of nucleated cell counts were drawn from the amplification of reference gene primers. The protocol was immunoSEQ multiplex PCR, while the TCRdb copy is restricted to in-frame clones and leaves out a portion. From that table come the V and J calls and clone size; the DNA was used to work out D and trimming. Of fewer than 45,000 clones listed, roughly 84% are singletons. There are 14 residues in the CDR3. Germline V gene lookup returns CDR1 SGHRS and CDR2 YFSETQ. Deletions cut 0 bases from V and 1 base from J, with 6 bases between. During active infection, Seattle patients enrolled and were then monitored through disease.

Sequences were obtained from peripheral blood. The chain links TRBV5-1 to TRBJ2-3, with a tentative D call TRBD1 (6 bases). The source of this sequence is a man aged 55-75 years with COVID-19, enrolled during active disease. The CDR3, as DNA: TGCGCCAGCAGCTTGGACAGGGGCACAGATACGCAGTATTTT. It encodes CASSLDRGTDTQYF.